This TCR beta chain was recovered during a study of human thymus T cells. This table comes from immunoSEQ multiplex PCR, and its TCRdb copy is limited to in-frame clones, with some not included. This table has around 44,000 clones, about 94% appearing once. With 2 bases clipped from V and 5 bases from J, the junction kept 8 bases outside the gene matches. Germline assignment: CDR1 MNHEY and CDR2 SVGAGI. CDR3 length: 16 residues. Samples came from healthy Finnish infants during open corrective cardiac surgery. During surgery, roughly 0.45-1 mL peripheral blood was drawn from four of eight donors. Blood DNA came from all available leukocytes, not a fixed cell number. As concerns this clone: What it binds is unknown.

Study results and limitations: Blood and thymic repertoires both appeared biased in V and J gene usage.

The sample was blood. The chain uses TRBV6-5 and TRBJ2-1; 8 bases fit TRBD2. The receptor was isolated from a boy less than two years old with a congenital heart defect but otherwise immunologically healthy. The CDR3 region is CASSYRGGPSNNEQFF. CDR3 DNA sequence: TGTGCCAGCAGTTACCGCGGGGGGCCCTCAAACAATGAGCAGTTCTTC.